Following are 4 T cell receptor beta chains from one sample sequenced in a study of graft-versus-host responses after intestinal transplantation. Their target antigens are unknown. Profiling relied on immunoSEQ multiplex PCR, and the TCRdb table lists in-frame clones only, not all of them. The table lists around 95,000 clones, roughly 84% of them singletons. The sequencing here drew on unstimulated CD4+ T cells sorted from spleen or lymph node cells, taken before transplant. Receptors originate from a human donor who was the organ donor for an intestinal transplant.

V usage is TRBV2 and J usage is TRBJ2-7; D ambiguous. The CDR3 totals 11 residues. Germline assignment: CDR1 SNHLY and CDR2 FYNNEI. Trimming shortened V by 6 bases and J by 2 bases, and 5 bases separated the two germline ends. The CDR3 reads CASSYTYEQYF. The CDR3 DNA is TGTGCCAGCAGCTACACCTACGAGCAGTACTTC.

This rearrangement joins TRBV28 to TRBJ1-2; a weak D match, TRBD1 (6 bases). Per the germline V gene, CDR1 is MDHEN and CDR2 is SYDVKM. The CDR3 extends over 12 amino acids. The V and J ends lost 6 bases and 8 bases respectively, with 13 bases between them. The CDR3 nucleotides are TGTGCCAGCAGCAGGGGTCTGTTGGGCTACACCTTC. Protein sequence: CASSRGLLGYTF.

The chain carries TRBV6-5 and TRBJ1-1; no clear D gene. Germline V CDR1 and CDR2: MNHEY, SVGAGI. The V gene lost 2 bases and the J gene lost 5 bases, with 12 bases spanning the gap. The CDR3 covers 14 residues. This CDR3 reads CASSYGSSGTEAFF. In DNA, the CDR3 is TGTGCCAGCAGTTACGGATCTAGTGGGACTGAAGCTTTCTTT.

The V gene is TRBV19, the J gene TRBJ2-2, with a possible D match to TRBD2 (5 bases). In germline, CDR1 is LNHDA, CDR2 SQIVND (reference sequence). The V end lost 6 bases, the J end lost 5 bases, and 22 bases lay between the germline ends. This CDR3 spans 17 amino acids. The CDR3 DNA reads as TGTGCCAGTAGCGCGAAAAGTGGGCCCCGGGGTACCGGGGAGCTGTTTTTT. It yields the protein CASSAKSGPRGTGELFF.